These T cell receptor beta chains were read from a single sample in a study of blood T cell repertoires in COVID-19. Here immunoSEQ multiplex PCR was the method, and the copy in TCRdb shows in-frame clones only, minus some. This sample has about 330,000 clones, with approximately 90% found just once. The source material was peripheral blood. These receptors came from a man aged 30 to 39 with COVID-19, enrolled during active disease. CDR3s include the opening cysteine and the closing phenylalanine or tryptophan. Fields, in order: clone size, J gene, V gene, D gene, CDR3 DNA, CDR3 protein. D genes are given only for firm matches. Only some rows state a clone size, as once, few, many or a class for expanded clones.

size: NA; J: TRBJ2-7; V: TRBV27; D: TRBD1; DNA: TGTGCCAGCAGTTACAGGGGACGTTCCTACGAGCAGTACTTC; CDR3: CASSYRGRSYEQYF
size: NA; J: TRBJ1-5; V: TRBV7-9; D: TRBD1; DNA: TGTGCCAGCAGCTCTACAGGGGCCAGCAATCAGCCCCAGCATTTT; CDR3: CASSSTGASNQPQHF
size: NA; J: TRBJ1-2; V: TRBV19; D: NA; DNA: TGTGCCAGTAGCCCCACCTCGGGTGGCTACACCTTC; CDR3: CASSPTSGGYTF
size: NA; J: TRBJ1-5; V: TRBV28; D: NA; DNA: TGTGCCAGCAGTTTAGGGGGGTTCAGCAATCAGCCCCAGCATTTT; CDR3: CASSLGGFSNQPQHF
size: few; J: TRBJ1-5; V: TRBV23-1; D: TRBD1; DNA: TGCGCCAGCACCTCCCGGGACAGGGGGTTTGGTCAGCCCCAGCATTTT; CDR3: CASTSRDRGFGQPQHF
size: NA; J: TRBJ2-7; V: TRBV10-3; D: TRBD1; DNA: TGTGCCATCGGGGACAGGGGTTACGAGCAGTACTTC; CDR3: CAIGDRGYEQYF
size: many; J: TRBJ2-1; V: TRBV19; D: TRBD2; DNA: TGTGCCAGTAGTAACCTAGCGGCCTCCTACAATGAGCAGTTCTTC; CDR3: CASSNLAASYNEQFF
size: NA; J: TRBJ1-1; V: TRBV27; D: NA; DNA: TGTGCCAGCGGAAACAGAGAAATCACTGAAGCTTTCTTT; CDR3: CASGNREITEAFF
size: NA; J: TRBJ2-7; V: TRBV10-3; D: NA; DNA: TGTGCCATCAGTGAGTACAGCTACGAGCAGTACTTC; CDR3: CAISEYSYEQYF
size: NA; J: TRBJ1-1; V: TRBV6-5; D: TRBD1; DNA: TGTGCCAGCAGTAGGGACAGGGAGGGTGAAGCTTTCTTT; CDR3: CASSRDREGEAFF
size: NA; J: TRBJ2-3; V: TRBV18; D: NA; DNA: TGTGCCAGCTCACGGGCGGGGTCCGCAGATACGCAGTATTTT; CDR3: CASSRAGSADTQYF
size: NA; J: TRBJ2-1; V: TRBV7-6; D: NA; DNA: TGTGCCAGCAGCCTAAGACAGGGAGGCTACAACGAGCAGTTCTTC; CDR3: CASSLRQGGYNEQFF
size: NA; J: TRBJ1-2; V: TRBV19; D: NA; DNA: TGTGCCAGTAGTTTCGGAGCAAACTATGGCTACACCTTC; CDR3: CASSFGANYGYTF
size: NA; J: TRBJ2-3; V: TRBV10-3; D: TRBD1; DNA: TGTGCCATCATGGGACAGAGGGGAGTGGATACGCAGTATTTT; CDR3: CAIMGQRGVDTQYF
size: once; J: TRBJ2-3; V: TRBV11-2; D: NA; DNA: TGTGCCAGCAGCCCTCCGTGGGCCACAGATACGCAGTATTTT; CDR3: CASSPPWATDTQYF
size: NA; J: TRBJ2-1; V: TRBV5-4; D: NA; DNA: TGTGCCAGCAGCAGGCGACAGGACAATGAGCAGTTCTTC; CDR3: CASSRRQDNEQFF
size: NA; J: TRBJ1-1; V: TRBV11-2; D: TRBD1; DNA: TGTGCCAGCAGAGGTAACAGGGGCATGAACACTGAAGCTTTCTTT; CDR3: CASRGNRGMNTEAFF
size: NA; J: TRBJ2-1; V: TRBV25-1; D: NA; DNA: TGTGCCAGCAGTGAGGGGGCGAGGTATGAGCAGTTCTTC; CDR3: CASSEGARYEQFF
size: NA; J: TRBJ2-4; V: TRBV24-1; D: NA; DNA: TGTGCCACCAGTGATTGGGGACTGACTAAAGCCAAAAACATTCAGTACTTC; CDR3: CATSDWGLTKAKNIQYF
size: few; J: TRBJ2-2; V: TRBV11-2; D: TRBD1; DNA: TGTGCCAGCAGCTTTTGGGCAGGGGGCAATACCGGGGAGCTGTTTTTT; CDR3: CASSFWAGGNTGELFF
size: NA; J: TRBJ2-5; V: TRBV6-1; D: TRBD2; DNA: TGTGCCAGCAGTGAAGTTACTAGCGGGATTCAAGAGACCCAGTACTTC; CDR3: CASSEVTSGIQETQYF
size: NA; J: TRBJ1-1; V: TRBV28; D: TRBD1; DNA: TGTGCCAGCAGTTTCTTTAGGGGGCGTAGGGGAAGCACTGAAGCTTTCTTT; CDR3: CASSFFRGRRGSTEAFF
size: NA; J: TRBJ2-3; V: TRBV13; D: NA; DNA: TGTGCCAGCAGCTTACGGGCAGCCGGAGGCGATACGCAGTATTTT; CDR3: CASSLRAAGGDTQYF
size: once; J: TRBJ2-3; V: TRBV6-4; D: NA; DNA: TGTGCCAGCAGTGACGGCGGGGATGGCACAGATACGCAGTATTTT; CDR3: CASSDGGDGTDTQYF
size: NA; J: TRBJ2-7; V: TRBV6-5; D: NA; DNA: TGTGCCAGCAGTTACGTGGACAACTCCTACGAGCAGTACTTC; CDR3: CASSYVDNSYEQYF
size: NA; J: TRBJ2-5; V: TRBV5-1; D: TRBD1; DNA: TGCGCCAGCAGCTTGGAAGGGGGCAGGGGAGAGACCCAGTACTTC; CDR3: CASSLEGGRGETQYF
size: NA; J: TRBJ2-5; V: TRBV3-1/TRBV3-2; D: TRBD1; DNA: TGTGCCAGCAGCCAAGAAAGGGGGCGTTGGGAGACCCAGTACTTC; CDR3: CASSQERGRWETQYF
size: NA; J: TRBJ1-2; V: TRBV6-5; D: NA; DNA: TGTGCCAGCAGTTACTCACCCGTACAGGGCTTCTATGGCTACACCTTC; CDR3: CASSYSPVQGFYGYTF
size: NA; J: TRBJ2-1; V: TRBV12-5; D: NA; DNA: TGTGCTAGTGGTTTAAGAAAATTCCCCCGAGACGGACACTACAATGAGCAGTTCTTC; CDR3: CASGLRKFPRDGHYNEQFF
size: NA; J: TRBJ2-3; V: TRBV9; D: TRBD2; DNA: TGTGCCAGCAGCGAAACTAGCGGTTTCACAGATACGCAGTATTTT; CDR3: CASSETSGFTDTQYF
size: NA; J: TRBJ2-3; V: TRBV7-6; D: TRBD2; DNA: TGTGCCAGCAGCCCACGAGCGGGAGGGCCGACAGATACGCAGTATTTT; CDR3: CASSPRAGGPTDTQYF
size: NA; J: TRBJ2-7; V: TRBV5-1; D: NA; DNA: TGCGCCAGCAGCTTGGTGAGGTCGACCTACGAGCAGTACTTC; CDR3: CASSLVRSTYEQYF
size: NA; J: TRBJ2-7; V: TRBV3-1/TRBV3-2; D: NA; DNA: TGTGCCAGCAGCCAAGGTAGGGGGTCCGAGCAGTACTTC; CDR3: CASSQGRGSEQYF
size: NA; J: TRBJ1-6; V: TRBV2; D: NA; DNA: TGTGCCAGCAGTGAAGCGCGGGGGCGAAGGTCACCCCTCCACTTT; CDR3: CASSEARGRRSPLHF
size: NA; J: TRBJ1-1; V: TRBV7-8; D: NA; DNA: TGTGCCAGCAGCCCGGACCTACACAGGGACACTGAAGCTTTCTTT; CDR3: CASSPDLHRDTEAFF
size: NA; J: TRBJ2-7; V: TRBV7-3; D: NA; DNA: TGTGCCAGCAGCCCCTATAGCTCGAGCTCCTACGAGCAGTACTTC; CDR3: CASSPYSSSSYEQYF
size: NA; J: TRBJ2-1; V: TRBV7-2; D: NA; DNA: TGTGCCAGCAGCCCCGGCGGCTACAATGAGCAGTTCTTC; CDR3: CASSPGGYNEQFF
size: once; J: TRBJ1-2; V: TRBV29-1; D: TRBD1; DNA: TGCAGCGTTGAAGAGGTCCAGGGGGGCTATGGCTACACCTTC; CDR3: CSVEEVQGGYGYTF
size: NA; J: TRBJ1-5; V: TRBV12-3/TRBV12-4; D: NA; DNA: TGTGCCAGCATGAAGTCGGATCAGCCCCAGCATTTT; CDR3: CASMKSDQPQHF
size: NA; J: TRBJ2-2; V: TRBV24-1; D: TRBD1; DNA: TGTGCCACCAGTGATACCCCAGGGACAGGGGAAACCGGGGAGCTGTTTTTT; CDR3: CATSDTPGTGETGELFF